This T cell receptor (beta chain) was profiled in a study of cytomegalovirus exposure and HLA in healthy donors. Study outcomes and limitations: CMV serostatus was the sole immune exposure data available. According to a later analysis, most TCR beta chains associated with CMV appeared HLA-restricted.

CDR3 length equals 13 residues. The germline V gene has CDR1 SNHLY and CDR2 FYNNEI. V was clipped by 9 bases and J by 10 bases; unmatched bases: 7. As regards this clone: No antigen is known for it.

Vbeta (60) and Jbeta (13) primers were used in the PCR. Libraries were prepared by immunoSEQ multiplex PCR; TCRdb keeps only in-frame clonotypes and omits some of them. The sample records some 150,000 clones, 80% to 90% being singletons. Specimen: PBMCs. The receptor was derived from a woman aged 25 to 39 in good health and CMV-seronegative. The chain carries TRBV2 and TRBJ1-6; 9 positions match TRBD1. The CDR3 spells CASSGTGRSPLHF. The CDR3 nucleotides read TGTGCCAGTTCCGGGACAGGGCGATCACCCCTCCACTTT.